Listed below are T cell receptor beta chains from one sample, sequenced in a study of blood T cell repertoires in COVID-19. TCRdb's copy holds only in-frame clones and misses some; the assay was immunoSEQ multiplex PCR. The sample yields fewer than 250,000 clones, roughly 86% seen once. The sequenced sample was PBMCs or T cells enriched from blood (not recorded which). Receptors were obtained from a woman in her twenties or thirties with acute COVID-19. Both conserved end residues are part of each CDR3. Fields, in order: V gene, clone size, D gene, J gene, CDR3 DNA, CDR3 protein. The D gene is left open where the match is weak. Clone size is not always given. Where it is, it says once, few, many or a class for expanded clones.

V gene: TRBV27
clone size: NA
D gene: NA
J gene: TRBJ1-1
CDR3 DNA: TGTGCCAGCAGTTTAGTACATTTGAACACTGAAGCTTTCTTT
CDR3 protein: CASSLVHLNTEAFF

V gene: TRBV19
clone size: NA
D gene: NA
J gene: TRBJ2-7
CDR3 DNA: TGTGCCAGTAGTTCCCAGGAAGACATGACCTACGAGCAGTACTTC
CDR3 protein: CASSSQEDMTYEQYF

V gene: TRBV9
clone size: once
D gene: TRBD1
J gene: TRBJ2-3
CDR3 DNA: TGTGCCAGCAGCGTCAATTCCGGGACAGGGGCGGGAGATACGCAGTATTTT
CDR3 protein: CASSVNSGTGAGDTQYF

V gene: TRBV7-6
clone size: NA
D gene: NA
J gene: TRBJ1-4
CDR3 DNA: TGTGCCAGCAGCTTAAGGGCAGGGCAGGGTAATGAAAAACTGTTTTTT
CDR3 protein: CASSLRAGQGNEKLFF

V gene: TRBV4-2
clone size: NA
D gene: NA
J gene: TRBJ2-3
CDR3 DNA: TGTGCCAGCAGCCAAACTAGTGATACGCAGTATTTT
CDR3 protein: CASSQTSDTQYF

V gene: TRBV7-7
clone size: NA
D gene: NA
J gene: TRBJ2-1
CDR3 DNA: TGTGGCGTGGGGGACTCTGGCTACAATGAGCAGTTCTTC
CDR3 protein: CGVGDSGYNEQFF

V gene: TRBV9
clone size: NA
D gene: NA
J gene: TRBJ2-1
CDR3 DNA: TGTGCCAGCAGCGTAGGCAGGGTGGGCAATGAGCAGTTCTTC
CDR3 protein: CASSVGRVGNEQFF

V gene: TRBV24-1
clone size: NA
D gene: TRBD1
J gene: TRBJ1-1
CDR3 DNA: TGTGCCACCAGTGATATTCTGAGGGGGCGCCCTGAAAACATGAACACTGAAGCTTTCTTT
CDR3 protein: CATSDILRGRPENMNTEAFF

V gene: TRBV4-1
clone size: NA
D gene: NA
J gene: TRBJ1-5
CDR3 DNA: TGCGCCAGCAGCCCTGAGGCGGCTTGGGGCAATCAGCCCCAGCATTTT
CDR3 protein: CASSPEAAWGNQPQHF

V gene: TRBV19
clone size: NA
D gene: NA
J gene: TRBJ2-2
CDR3 DNA: TGTGCCAGTAGTATCCAGGGTTTTGAGGAGCTGTTTTTT
CDR3 protein: CASSIQGFEELFF

V gene: TRBV19
clone size: NA
D gene: TRBD1
J gene: TRBJ1-5
CDR3 DNA: TGTGCCAGCTCGATCGGGACAGGTAATCAGCCCCAGCATTTT
CDR3 protein: CASSIGTGNQPQHF

V gene: TRBV4-3
clone size: NA
D gene: TRBD1
J gene: TRBJ1-1
CDR3 DNA: TGCGCCAGCAGCCAGCCGGGACAGGTAGAAGCTTTCTTT
CDR3 protein: CASSQPGQVEAFF

V gene: TRBV30
clone size: NA
D gene: NA
J gene: TRBJ2-7
CDR3 DNA: TGTGCCTGGAGTGTAATAGCCGGTTACGAGCAGTACTTC
CDR3 protein: CAWSVIAGYEQYF